This T cell receptor beta chain was retrieved from a study of Ad26.COV2.S vaccination and SARS-CoV-2 variants. Study at large: Within the COV1001 Ad26.COV2.S trial arm, the donor was enrolled. Ad26.COV2.S given intramuscularly, once or twice 56 days apart.

CDR1 MNHEY and CDR2 SMNVEV come from the germline V gene (reference sequence). V was pared by 8 bases and J by 2 bases, with 16 bases between. This CDR3 is built from 15 residues. Here immunoSEQ multiplex PCR was the method, and the copy in TCRdb shows in-frame clones only, minus some. The table lists around 300,000 clones, approximately 86% of them singletons. Treatment of the sample: 15 to 20 received Ad26.COV2.S at low or high dose, single or two shots; several received placebo; per-sample allocation not given. The investigators took samples on day 63 after the first vaccine or placebo injection. This TCR was sampled from a person aged 18-65 years who received the Ad26.COV2.S COVID-19 vaccine or a placebo. Sequences were derived from peripheral blood, sampled in a trial of Ad26.COV2.S vaccine versus placebo. The V and J genes are TRBV27 and TRBJ1-5; the D is unclear. The CDR3 nucleotides read TGTGCCAGCGGATCTTTGGGAATAGGCAATCAGCCCCAGCATTTT. Amino acids: CASGSLGIGNQPQHF.